One and the same sample provided the 8 T cell receptor beta chains below, sequenced in a study of T cell repertoires in cytomegalovirus infection. MiXCR, applied by TCRdb to the reads, yields one record per CDR3 protein. The sample includes about 400,000 distinct CDR3 sequences, around 18% of them seen just once. What was sequenced was PBMCs. The receptors come from a human donor in good health (CMV status not recorded). Some clones in this sample may be carry-over from other donors' samples.

The table lists this clonotype with many counts. The chain is built from TRBV12-3 or TRBV12-4 and TRBJ2-5; D remains unclear. The V and J ends lost 4 bases and 1 base respectively, with 10 bases between them. The CDR3 contains 14 residues. The DNA of the CDR3 is TGTGCCAGCAGTTCAAGGACGGCCCAAGAGACCCAGTACTTC. Residues: CASSSRTAQETQYF.

As for this clonotype: This clone may be a read error of a much larger clone one base away. This chain joins TRBV7-2 and TRBJ2-5; 9 bases fit TRBD2. Germline V gene lookup returns CDR1 SGHTA and CDR2 FQGNSA. Losses at the gene ends were 2 bases for V and 4 bases for J; bases not matched to a gene: 5. The CDR3 spans 15 residues. The chain's CDR3 is CASSLMGGGGETQYF. The CDR3 DNA follows: TGTGCCAGCAGCTTAATGGGCGGGGGGGGAGAGACCCAGTACTTC.

This sequence joins TRBV6-2 or TRBV6-3 and TRBJ2-4; the D gene is possibly TRBD2 (5 bases). Germline CDR1 MNHEY, CDR2 SVGEGT. V was pared by 0 bases and J by 1 base, with 13 bases between. The CDR3 is 17 residues long. The CDR3 bases are TGTGCCAGCAGTTACTCTTCGGGATTGCGTGCCAAAAACATTCAGTACTTC. This translates into CASSYSSGLRAKNIQYF.

This clonotype was recorded at least ten times. CDR3 loop: CASSPRGKWSNTEAFF. CDR3 sequence (DNA): TGTGCCAGCAGCCCCCGGGGGAAGTGGTCGAACACTGAAGCTTTCTTT. The J gene is TRBJ1-1, the V gene TRBV7-8, with D possibly being TRBD1 (5 bases). V lost 5 bases to trimming and J lost 1 base, with 17 bases between them. The length of the CDR3 is 16 residues. Germline assignment: CDR1 SGHVS and CDR2 FQNEAQ.

This clonotype was seen just once. This is likely a read error, given that the CDR3 carries no conserved phenylalanine or tryptophan at its end. The limits of the CDR3 on the DNA are not certain, so only TCRdb's listed CDR3 is given. The chain uses TRBV7-2 and TRBJ2-1; no check of the table's D call, TRBD2, against the DNA was made. The CDR3 comprises 13 residues, both ends counted. The germline gives CDR1 SGHTA, CDR2 FQGNSA. The CDR3 here is CASSLEREGEQVV.

The gene calls are TRBV6-2 or TRBV6-3 and TRBJ2-7; D unresolved. The CDR3 is made up of 13 amino acids. V was cut by 4 bases and J by 3 bases, with 10 bases left in between. From germline, CDR1 is MNHEY and CDR2 SVGEGT. This chain's CDR3 is CASSFPDRYEQYF. DNA of the CDR3: TGTGCCAGCAGTTTCCCAGACCGCTACGAGCAGTACTTC.

The chain's CDR3 is CASTPWQVYEQYF. CDR3 bases: TGTGCCAGCACCCCGTGGCAGGTCTACGAGCAGTACTTC. The chain combines TRBV25-1 with TRBJ2-7; no reliable D call. The CDR3 loop spans 13 amino acids. Germline V lookup: CDR1 MGHDK, CDR2 SYGVNS. Trimming left V 7 bases short and J 3 bases short, with 13 bases between.

This clonotype was observed a few times. The chain joins TRBV6-2 or TRBV6-3 to TRBJ1-6; 10 positions match TRBD1. CDR1 is MNHEY, CDR2 SVGEGT, per germline. CDR3 length: 15 residues. V lost 6 bases and J lost 6; bases outside the gene matches: 5. The CDR3 sequence is CASRNRDRGNSPLHF. CDR3 nucleotides: TGTGCCAGCAGGAACCGGGACAGGGGTAATTCACCCCTCCACTTT.